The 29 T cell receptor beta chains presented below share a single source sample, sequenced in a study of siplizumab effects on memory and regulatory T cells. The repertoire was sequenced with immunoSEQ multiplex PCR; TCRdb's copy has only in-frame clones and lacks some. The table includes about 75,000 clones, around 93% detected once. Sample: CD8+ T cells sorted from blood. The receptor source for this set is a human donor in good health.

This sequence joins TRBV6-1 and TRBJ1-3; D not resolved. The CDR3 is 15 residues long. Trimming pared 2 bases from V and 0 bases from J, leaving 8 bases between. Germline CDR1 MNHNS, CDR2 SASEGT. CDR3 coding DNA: TGTGCCAGCAGTGAATGGGTAGCCTCTGGAAACACCATATATTTT. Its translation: CASSEWVASGNTIYF.

The CDR3 region has the DNA TGTGCCAGCAGCTTAGTTGGGGAAAGTTTCTACGAGCAGTACTTC. Encoded protein: CASSLVGESFYEQYF. V is TRBV11-2 and J is TRBJ2-7; D is unresolved. V lost 1 base to trimming and J lost 3 bases, with 13 bases between them. The germline gives CDR1 SGHAT, CDR2 FQNNGV. The CDR3 covers 15 residues.

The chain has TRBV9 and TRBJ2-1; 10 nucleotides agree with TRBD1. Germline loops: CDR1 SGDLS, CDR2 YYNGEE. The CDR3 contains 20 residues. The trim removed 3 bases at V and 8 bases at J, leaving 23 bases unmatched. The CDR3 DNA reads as TGTGCCAGCAGCGGCGGAAGGGACAGGGGTCGGATGGGGGCTCTAGATGAGCAGTTCTTC. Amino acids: CASSGGRDRGRMGALDEQFF. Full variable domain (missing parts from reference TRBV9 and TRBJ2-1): DSGVTQTPKHLITATGQRVTLRCSPRSGDLSVYWYQQSLDQGLQFLIQYYNGEERAKGNILERFSAQQFPDLHSELNLSSLELGDSALYFCASSGGRDRGRMGALDEQFFGPGTRLTVL.

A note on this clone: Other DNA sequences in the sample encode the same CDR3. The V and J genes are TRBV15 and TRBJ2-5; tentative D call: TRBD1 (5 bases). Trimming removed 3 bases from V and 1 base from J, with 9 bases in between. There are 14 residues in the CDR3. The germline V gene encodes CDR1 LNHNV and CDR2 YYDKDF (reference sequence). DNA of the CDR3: TGTGCCACCAGCAGTTTCGACAGCCAAGAGACCCAGTACTTC. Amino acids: CATSSFDSQETQYF.

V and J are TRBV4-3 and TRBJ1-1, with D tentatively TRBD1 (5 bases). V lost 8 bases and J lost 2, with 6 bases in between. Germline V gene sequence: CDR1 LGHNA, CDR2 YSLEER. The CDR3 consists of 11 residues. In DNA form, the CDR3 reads TGCGCCAGCGGGGGTAACACTGAAGCTTTCTTT. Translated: CASGGNTEAFF.

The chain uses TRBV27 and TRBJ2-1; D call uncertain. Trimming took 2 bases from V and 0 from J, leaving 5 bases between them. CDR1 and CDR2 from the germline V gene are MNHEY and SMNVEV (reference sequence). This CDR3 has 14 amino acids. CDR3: CASSLEDSYNEQFF. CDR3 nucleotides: TGTGCCAGCAGTTTAGAGGACTCCTACAATGAGCAGTTCTTC.

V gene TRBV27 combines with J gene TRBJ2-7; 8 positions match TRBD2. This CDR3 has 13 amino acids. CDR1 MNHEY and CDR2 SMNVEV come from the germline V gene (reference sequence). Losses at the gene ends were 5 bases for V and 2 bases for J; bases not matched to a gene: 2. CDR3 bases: TGTGCCAGCAGTACGGGACTAGCCTACGAGCAGTACTTC. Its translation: CASSTGLAYEQYF.

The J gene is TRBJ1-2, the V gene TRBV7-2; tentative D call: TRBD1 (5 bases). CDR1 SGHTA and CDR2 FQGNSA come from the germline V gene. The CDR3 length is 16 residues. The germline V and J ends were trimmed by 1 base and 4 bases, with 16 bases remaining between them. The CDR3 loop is CASSLVRGPTPYGYTF. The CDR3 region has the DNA TGTGCCAGCAGCTTAGTCCGGGGACCCACCCCCTATGGCTACACCTTC.

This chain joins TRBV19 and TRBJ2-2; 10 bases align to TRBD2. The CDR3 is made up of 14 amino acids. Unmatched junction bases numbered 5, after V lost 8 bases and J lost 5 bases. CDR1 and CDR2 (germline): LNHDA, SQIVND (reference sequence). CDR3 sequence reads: CASLIAGGTGELFF. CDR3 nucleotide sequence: TGTGCCAGTTTGATAGCGGGGGGAACCGGGGAGCTGTTTTTT.

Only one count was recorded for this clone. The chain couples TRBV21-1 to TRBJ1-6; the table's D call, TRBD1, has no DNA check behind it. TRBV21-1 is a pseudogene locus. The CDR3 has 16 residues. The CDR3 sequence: CASSSWTGTFNSPLHF. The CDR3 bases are TGTGCCAGCAGCAGCTGGACAGGCACGTTTAATTCACCCCTCCACTTT.

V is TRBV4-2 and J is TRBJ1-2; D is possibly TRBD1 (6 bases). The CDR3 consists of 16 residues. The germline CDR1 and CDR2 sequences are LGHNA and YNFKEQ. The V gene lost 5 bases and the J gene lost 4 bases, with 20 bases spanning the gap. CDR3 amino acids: CASSSVPQGQSYGYTF. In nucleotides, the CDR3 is TGTGCCAGCAGCTCAGTTCCCCAGGGGCAATCCTATGGCTACACCTTC.

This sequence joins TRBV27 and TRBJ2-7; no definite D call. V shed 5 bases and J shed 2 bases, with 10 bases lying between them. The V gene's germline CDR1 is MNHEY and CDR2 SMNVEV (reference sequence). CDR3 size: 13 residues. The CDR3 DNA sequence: TGTGCCAGCAGTCCCGGGCCCACCTACGAGCAGTACTTC. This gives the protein CASSPGPTYEQYF.

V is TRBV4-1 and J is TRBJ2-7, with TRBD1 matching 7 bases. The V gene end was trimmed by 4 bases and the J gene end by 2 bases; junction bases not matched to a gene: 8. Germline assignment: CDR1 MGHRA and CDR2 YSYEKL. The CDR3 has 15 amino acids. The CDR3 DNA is TGCGCCAGCAGCCTAACAGGGGATCAAGCCTACGAGCAGTACTTC. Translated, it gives CASSLTGDQAYEQYF.

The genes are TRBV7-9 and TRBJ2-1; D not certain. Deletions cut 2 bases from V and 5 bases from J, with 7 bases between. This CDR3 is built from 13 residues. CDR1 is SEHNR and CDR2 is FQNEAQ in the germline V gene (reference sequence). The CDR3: CASSLYDDNEQFF. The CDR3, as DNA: TGTGCCAGCAGCTTATATGACGACAATGAGCAGTTCTTC.

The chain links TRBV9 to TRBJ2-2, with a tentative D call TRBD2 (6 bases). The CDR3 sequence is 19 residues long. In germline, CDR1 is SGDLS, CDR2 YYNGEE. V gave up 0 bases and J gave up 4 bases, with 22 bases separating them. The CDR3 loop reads CASSVGAAPGLPGTGELFF. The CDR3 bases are TGTGCCAGCAGCGTAGGAGCCGCGCCGGGACTGCCGGGCACCGGGGAGCTGTTTTTT. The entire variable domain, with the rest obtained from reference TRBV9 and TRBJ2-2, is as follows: DSGVTQTPKHLITATGQRVTLRCSPRSGDLSVYWYQQSLDQGLQFLIQYYNGEERAKGNILERFSAQQFPDLHSELNLSSLELGDSALYFCASSVGAAPGLPGTGELFFGEGSRLTVL.

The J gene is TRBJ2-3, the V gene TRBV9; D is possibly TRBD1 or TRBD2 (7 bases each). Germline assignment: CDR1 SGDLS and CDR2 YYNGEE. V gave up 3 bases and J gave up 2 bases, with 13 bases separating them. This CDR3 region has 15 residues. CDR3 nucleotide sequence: TGTGCCAGCAGCGCAGGGGGGGCCTTCACAGATACGCAGTATTTT. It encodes CASSAGGAFTDTQYF.

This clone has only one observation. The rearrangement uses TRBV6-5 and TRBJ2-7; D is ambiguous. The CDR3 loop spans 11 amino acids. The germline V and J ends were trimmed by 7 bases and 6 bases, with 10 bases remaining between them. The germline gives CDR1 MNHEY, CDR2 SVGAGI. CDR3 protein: CASTYLVEQYF. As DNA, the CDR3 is TGTGCCAGCACCTATCTTGTCGAGCAGTACTTC.

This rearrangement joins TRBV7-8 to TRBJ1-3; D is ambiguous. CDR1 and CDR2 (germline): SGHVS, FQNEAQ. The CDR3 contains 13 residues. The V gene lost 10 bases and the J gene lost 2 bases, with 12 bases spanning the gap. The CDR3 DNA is TGTGCCACCCTGAGCGCAACTGGAAACACCATATATTTT. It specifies CATLSATGNTIYF.

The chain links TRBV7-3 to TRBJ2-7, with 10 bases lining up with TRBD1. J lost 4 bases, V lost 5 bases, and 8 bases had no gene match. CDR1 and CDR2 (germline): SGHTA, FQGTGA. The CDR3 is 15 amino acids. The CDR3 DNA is TGTGCCAGCAGCCGCACCGGGACAGGGGATTACGAGCAGTACTTC. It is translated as CASSRTGTGDYEQYF.

The CDR3 protein is CASSQENLNTEAFF. The CDR3 DNA reads TGTGCCAGCAGCCAAGAAAACCTGAACACTGAAGCTTTCTTT. The rearrangement joins TRBV4-2 to TRBJ1-1; D gene uncertain. The CDR3 is made up of 14 amino acids. Deletions cut 0 bases from V and 0 bases from J, with 5 bases between. Germline V gene sequence: CDR1 LGHNA, CDR2 YNFKEQ.

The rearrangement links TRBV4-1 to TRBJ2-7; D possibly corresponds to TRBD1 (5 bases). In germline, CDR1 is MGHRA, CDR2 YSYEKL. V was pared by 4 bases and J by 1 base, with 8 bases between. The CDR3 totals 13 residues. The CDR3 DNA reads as TGCGCCAGCAGCCTCGACAGATCCTACGAGCAGTACTTC. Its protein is CASSLDRSYEQYF.

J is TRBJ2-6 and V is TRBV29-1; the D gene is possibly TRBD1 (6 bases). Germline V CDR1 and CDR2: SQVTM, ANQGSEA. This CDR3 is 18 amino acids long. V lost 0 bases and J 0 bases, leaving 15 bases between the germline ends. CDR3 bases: TGCAGCGTTGAAGATTACCCCGACAGGCTCTCTGGGGCCAACGTCCTGACTTTC. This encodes CSVEDYPDRLSGANVLTF.

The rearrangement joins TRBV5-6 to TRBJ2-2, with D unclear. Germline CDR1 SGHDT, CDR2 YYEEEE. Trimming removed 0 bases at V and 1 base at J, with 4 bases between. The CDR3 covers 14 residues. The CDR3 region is CASSLVGNTGELFF. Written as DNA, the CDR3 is TGTGCCAGCAGCTTGGTAGGGAACACCGGGGAGCTGTTTTTT. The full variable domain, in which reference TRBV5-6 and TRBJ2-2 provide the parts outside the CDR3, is DAGVTQSPTHLIKTRGQQVTLRCSPKSGHDTVSWYQQALGQGPQFIFQYYEEEERQRGNFPDRFSGHQFPNYSSELNVNALLLGDSALYLCASSLVGNTGELFFGEGSRLTVL.

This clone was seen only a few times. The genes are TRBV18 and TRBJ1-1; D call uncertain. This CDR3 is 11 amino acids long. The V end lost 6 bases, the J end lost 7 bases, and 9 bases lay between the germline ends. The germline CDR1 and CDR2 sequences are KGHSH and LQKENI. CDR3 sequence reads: CASSPGNEAFF. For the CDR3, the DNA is TGTGCCAGCTCCCCAGGCAATGAAGCTTTCTTT.

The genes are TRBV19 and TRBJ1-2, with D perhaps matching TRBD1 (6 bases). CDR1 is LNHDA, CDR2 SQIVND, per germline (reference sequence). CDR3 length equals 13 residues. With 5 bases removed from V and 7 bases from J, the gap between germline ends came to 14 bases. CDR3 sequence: CASSSPDSPGYTF. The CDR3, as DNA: TGTGCCAGTAGTTCCCCGGACAGTCCTGGCTACACCTTC.

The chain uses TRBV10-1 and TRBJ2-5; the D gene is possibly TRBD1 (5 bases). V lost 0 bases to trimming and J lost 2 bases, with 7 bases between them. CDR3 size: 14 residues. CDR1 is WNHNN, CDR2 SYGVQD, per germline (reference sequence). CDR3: CASSESDNQETQYF. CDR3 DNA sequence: TGCGCCAGCAGTGAGTCGGACAATCAAGAGACCCAGTACTTC.

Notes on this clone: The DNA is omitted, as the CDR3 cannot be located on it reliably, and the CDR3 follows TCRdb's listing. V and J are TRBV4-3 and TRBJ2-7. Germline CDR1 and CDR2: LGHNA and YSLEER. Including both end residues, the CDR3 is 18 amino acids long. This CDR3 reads CASSQDILETQTSYEQYF.

The CDR3 loop is CASTPGGRVEFAFF. In DNA, the CDR3 is TGTGCCAGCACCCCAGGGGGCAGGGTCGAATTCGCTTTCTTT. This rearrangement joins TRBV7-9 to TRBJ1-1; 8 bases are shared with TRBD1. The germline gives CDR1 SEHNR, CDR2 FQNEAQ (reference sequence). V lost 7 bases and J lost 11; bases outside the gene matches: 15. The CDR3 length is 14 residues. Drawing the rest from reference TRBV7-9 and TRBJ1-1, the complete variable domain is DTGVSQNPRHKITKRGQNVTFRCDPISEHNRLYWYRQTLGQGPEFLTYFQNEAQLEKSRLLSDRFSAERPKGSFSTLEIQRTEQGDSAMYLCASTPGGRVEFAFFGQGTRLTVV.

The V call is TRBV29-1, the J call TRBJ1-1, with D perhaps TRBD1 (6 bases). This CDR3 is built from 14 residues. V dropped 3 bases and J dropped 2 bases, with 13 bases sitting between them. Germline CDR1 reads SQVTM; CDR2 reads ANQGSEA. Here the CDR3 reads CSVDGGMGNTEAFF. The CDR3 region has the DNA TGCAGCGTTGATGGGGGCATGGGAAACACTGAAGCTTTCTTT.